This T cell receptor beta chain was identified in a study of monozygotic twins with inflammatory bowel disease. Template switching incorporated UMIs with a 6-nucleotide sample barcode. TCRdb re-called the 5' RACE reads; every CDR3 protein appears as one record, without DNA. The sample totals 440,000 or so distinct CDR3 sequences. Study-wide results and limits: Sharing of clonotypes with others was lower in IBD patients than in healthy twins, and this was especially so with disease activity.

Collection of a roughly 2.4 ml blood sample took place per donor. From whole blood, total RNA was isolated without any sorting of T cells. The length of the CDR3 is 17 residues. Germline lookup yields CDR1 LGHNA and CDR2 YSLEER. A remark on this clonotype: Its antigen is undetermined.

The receptor's source is a human donor with ulcerative colitis or Crohn's disease, or a healthy co-twin of an affected twin (not recorded which). This chain connects TRBV4-3 to TRBJ2-7; TCRdb lists TRBD2, though no DNA is available to test this call. The sequenced sample consisted of blood. This CDR3 reads CASSQDRDSPLYYEQYF.